This TCR beta chain was obtained from a study of regulatory T cells in long-lasting Graves disease. Study-wide results and caveats: Persistent disease favored TRBV28, TRBJ1-2 and TRBJ2-5. Possibly, too few samples lowered accuracy.

V trimming: 4 bases; J trimming: 5 bases; junction bases outside the gene matches: 22. The CDR3 sequence is 21 residues long. Germline V gene data show CDR1 as SGHTA and CDR2 as FQGNSA. Library construction for TCR beta used iRepertoire HTBI primers and Arm-PCR of CDR3 regions. TCRdb re-analysed the multiplex PCR reads in MiXCR, keeping a single row per CDR3 protein. The table records 400,000 to 500,000 distinct CDR3 sequences, around 17% of them present only once. Described time point: newly diagnosed GD, antithyroid drugs for less than 3 months. RNA from PBMCs was the source of the TCR library. Staff drew about 10 milliliters of peripheral blood into EDTA tubes. On this clonotype itself: Its cognate antigen is unknown.

These sequences were also reported in another study, on T cells in Graves' hyperthyroidism and ophthalmopathy. According to that study: Most thyroid clonotypes expanded above 0.001 were also detected in blood.

The receptor's source is a woman under 30 with Graves disease. The sequencing here drew on peripheral blood mononuclear cells (PBMCs), taken at new diagnosis, from a patient treated with antithyroid drugs. This chain joins TRBV7-2 and TRBJ2-7, with 14 bases identical to TRBD2. The CDR3 DNA sequence: TGTGCCAGCAGCTCGTTCAGGTTCCCCGGGACTAGCGGGAGCGATTTGAACGAGCAGTACTTC. It translates to CASSSFRFPGTSGSDLNEQYF. Filled out from reference TRBV7-2 and TRBJ2-7, the complete variable domain reads GAGVSQSPSNKVTEKGKDVELRCDPISGHTALYWYRQSLGQGLEFLIYFQGNSAPDKSGLPSDRFSAERTGGSVSTLTIQRTQQEDSAVYLCASSSFRFPGTSGSDLNEQYFGPGTRLTVT.